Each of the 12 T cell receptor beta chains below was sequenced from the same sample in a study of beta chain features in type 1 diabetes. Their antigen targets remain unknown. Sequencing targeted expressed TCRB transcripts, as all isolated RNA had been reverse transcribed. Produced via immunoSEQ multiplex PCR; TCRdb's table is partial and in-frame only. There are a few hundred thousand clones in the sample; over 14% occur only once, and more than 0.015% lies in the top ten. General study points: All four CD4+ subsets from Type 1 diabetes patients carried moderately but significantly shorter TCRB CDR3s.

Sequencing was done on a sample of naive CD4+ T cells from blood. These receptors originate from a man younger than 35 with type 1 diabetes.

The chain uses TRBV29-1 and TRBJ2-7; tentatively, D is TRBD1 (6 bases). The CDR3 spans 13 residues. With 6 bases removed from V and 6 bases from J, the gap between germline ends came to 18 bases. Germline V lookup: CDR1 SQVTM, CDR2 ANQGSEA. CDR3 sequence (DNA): TGCAGCGTGAGGGGGACCCTATTGGGCGAGCAGTACTTC. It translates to CSVRGTLLGEQYF.

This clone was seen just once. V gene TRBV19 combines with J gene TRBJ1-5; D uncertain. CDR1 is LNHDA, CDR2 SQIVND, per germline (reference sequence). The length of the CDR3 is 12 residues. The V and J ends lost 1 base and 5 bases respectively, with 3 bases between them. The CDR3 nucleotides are TGTGCCAGTAGTATAGCTTATCAGCCCCAGCATTTT. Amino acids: CASSIAYQPQHF.

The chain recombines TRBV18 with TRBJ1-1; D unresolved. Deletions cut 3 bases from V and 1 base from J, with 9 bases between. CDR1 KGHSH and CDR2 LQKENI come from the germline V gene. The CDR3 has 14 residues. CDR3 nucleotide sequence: TGTGCCAGCTCACCTCAATCGCGGAACACTGAAGCTTTCTTT. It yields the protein CASSPQSRNTEAFF.

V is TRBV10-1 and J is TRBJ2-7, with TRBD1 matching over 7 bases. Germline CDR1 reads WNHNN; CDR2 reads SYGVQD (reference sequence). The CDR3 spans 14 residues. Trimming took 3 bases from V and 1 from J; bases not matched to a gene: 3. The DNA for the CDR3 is TGCGCCAGCAGTGACAACAGGGGTTCCTACGAGCAGTACTTC. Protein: CASSDNRGSYEQYF.

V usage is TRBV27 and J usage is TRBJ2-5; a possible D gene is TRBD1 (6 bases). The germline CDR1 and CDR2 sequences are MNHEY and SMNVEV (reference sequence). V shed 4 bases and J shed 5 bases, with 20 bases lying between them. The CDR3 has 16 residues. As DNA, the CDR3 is TGTGCCAGCAGTTACTCCAGGGGTGTTCAAGGGGAGACCCAGTACTTC. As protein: CASSYSRGVQGETQYF.

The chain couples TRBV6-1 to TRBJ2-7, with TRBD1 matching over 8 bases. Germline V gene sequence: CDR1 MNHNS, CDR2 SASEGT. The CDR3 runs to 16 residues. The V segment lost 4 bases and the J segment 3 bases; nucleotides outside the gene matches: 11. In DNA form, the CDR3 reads TGTGCCAGCAGTGTTTCTGGTAGACAGGGGAACTACGAGCAGTACTTC. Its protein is CASSVSGRQGNYEQYF.

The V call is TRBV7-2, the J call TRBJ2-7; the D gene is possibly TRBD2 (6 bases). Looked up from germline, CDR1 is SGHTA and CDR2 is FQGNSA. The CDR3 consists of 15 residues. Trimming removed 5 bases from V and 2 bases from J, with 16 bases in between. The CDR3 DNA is TGTGCCAGCAGCCAAACCAGGGACTCGGCCTACGAGCAGTACTTC. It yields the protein CASSQTRDSAYEQYF.

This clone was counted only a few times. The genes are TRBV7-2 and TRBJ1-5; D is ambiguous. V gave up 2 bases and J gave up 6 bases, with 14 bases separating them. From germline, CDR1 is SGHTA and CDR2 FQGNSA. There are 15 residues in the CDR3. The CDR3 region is CASSLLQLLAQPQHF. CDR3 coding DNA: TGTGCCAGCAGCTTACTTCAGCTGTTAGCTCAGCCCCAGCATTTT.

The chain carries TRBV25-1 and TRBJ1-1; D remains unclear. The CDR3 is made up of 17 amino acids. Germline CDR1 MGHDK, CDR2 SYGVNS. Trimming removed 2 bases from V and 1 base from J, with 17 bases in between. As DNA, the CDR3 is TGTGCCAGCAGTGAAGGAAGGGAGTGGCGGAGGAACACTGAAGCTTTCTTT. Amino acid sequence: CASSEGREWRRNTEAFF.

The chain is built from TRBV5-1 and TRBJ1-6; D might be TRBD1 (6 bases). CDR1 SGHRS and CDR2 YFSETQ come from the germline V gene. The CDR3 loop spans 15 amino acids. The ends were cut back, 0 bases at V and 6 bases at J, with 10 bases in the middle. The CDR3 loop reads CASSLGGQSNSPLHF. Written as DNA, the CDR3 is TGCGCCAGCAGCTTGGGTGGACAGTCTAATTCACCCCTCCACTTT. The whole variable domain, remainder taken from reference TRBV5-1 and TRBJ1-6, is KAGVTQTPRYLIKTRGQQVTLSCSPISGHRSVSWYQQTPGQGLQFLFEYFSETQRNKGNFPGRFSGRQFSNSRSEMNVSTLELGDSALYLCASSLGGQSNSPLHFGNGTRLTVT.

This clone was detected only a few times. CDR3 residues: CASSLWGLAGGPNEQYF. DNA for the CDR3: TGTGCCAGCAGTTTATGGGGACTAGCGGGAGGGCCCAACGAGCAGTACTTC. The chain recombines TRBV28 with TRBJ2-7, with 16 positions matching TRBD2. Germline CDR1 reads MDHEN; CDR2 reads SYDVKM. The V segment lost 0 bases and the J segment 5 bases; nucleotides outside the gene matches: 4. CDR3 length equals 17 residues.

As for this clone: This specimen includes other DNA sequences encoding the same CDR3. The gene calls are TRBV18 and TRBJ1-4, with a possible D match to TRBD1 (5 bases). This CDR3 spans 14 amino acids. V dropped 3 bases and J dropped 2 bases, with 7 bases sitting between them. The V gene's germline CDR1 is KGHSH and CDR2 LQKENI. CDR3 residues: CASSPRATNEKLFF. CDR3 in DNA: TGTGCCAGCTCACCCAGGGCTACTAATGAAAAACTGTTTTTT.